This TCR beta chain comes out of a study of identical twins. Losses at the gene ends were 0 bases for V and 4 bases for J; bases not matched to a gene: 6. This CDR3 has 15 residues. Looked up from germline, CDR1 is SGDLS and CDR2 is YYNGEE. TCRdb re-called the 5' RACE reads with MiXCR, one entry per CDR3 protein. The sample includes roughly 720,000 distinct CDR3 sequences, 15% to 20% of them seen just once. This clonotype has a handful of counts. These same records also appear under a second study, on T cells expressing NK-cell markers. According to that study: In several experiments, sorting was confined to alpha-beta TCR T cells through use of an anti-gamma-delta TCR antibody.

The material sequenced was PBMCs. The sequence was collected from a woman aged 18-29 years in good health. The chain combines TRBV9 with TRBJ2-7; TRBD1 matches 8 bases. The CDR3 DNA reads as TGTGCCAGCAGCGTAGGGTCGAGACAGGGGTACGAGCAGTACTTC. Protein sequence: CASSVGSRQGYEQYF.